This T cell receptor (beta chain) was recovered during a study of OX40 agonist ivuxolimab in advanced cancers. Study-wide background: Ivuxolimab, which is an agonistic anti-OX40 (CD134) antibody, was administered to the patients.

TCRdb's copy holds only in-frame clones and misses some; the assay was immunoSEQ multiplex PCR. The sample yields more than 80,000 clones, about 89% seen once. The sequence derives from an adult with an advanced solid tumor such as melanoma, head and neck, liver or kidney cancer. This specimen consisted of CD4+ or CD8+ T cells sorted from blood, obtained in a trial of the OX40 agonist ivuxolimab.

The CDR3 coding sequence is TGTGCCAGCAGCAAGGAACCGAAGAACACCGGGGAGCTGTTTTTT. Protein product: CASSKEPKNTGELFF. This chain links TRBV21-1 with TRBJ2-2. TRBV21-1 is an annotated pseudogene. This CDR3 is built from 15 residues.